This T cell receptor beta chain was profiled in a study of cytomegalovirus exposure and HLA in healthy donors. Study-level findings and limits: It was 160 or so TCR beta chains that were listed as cytomegalovirus-associated. In an earlier analysis, most TCR beta V segments were productive about 87% or about 30% of the time. When a later analysis was performed, an Asian-associated ancestry cluster reportedly had fewer N-insertions than the approximately 690-donor mean.

This clone occurred a few times. Its antigen is still unknown. The CDR3 length is 15 residues. Looked up from germline, CDR1 is LGHNA and CDR2 is YNFKEQ. V was cut by 6 bases and J by 0 bases, with 9 bases left in between. In the PCR, 60 Vbeta and 13 Jbeta primers were used. Per the study methods: Later, 65 million to 85 million unique TCR beta chains were counted in an analysis, and about 12 million of them were shared. Profiling relied on immunoSEQ multiplex PCR, and the TCRdb table lists in-frame clones only, not all of them. V and J calls plus clone size are reproduced from that table; the DNA served to infer D and trimming. The table shows approximately 120,000 clones, with 72% occurring only once.

Sequenced sample: PBMCs. This receptor was obtained from a man aged 30-40 years in good health and CMV-seronegative. The rearrangement links TRBV4-2 to TRBJ2-6; TRBD2 is a possible D gene (6 bases). The CDR3 nucleotides are TGTGCCAGCAGTCCGCGGGACTCTGGGGCCAACGTCCTGACTTTC. Translating it yields CASSPRDSGANVLTF.